This T cell receptor (beta chain) stems from a study of response to subunit inactivated influenza vaccine. General study points: Authors suggested that a seasonal influenza vaccination recruits few new T cells each time.

One entry per CDR3 protein results from TCRdb running MiXCR on the RT-PCR reads. The sample lists roughly 760,000 distinct CDR3 sequences; 21% were seen once. This clonotype was seen a few times. The antigen is undetermined. The CDR3 totals 16 residues. The chain employs TRBV21-1 and TRBJ2-7; TRBD1, the table's D call, lacks a check against the DNA. TRBV21-1 is marked as a pseudogene. The sequence was obtained from a man aged 45 to 65 who received an inactivated influenza vaccine. This material consisted of PBMCs from blood, taken roughly 5 days after vaccination. CDR3 DNA sequence: TGTGCCAGCAGCACCAGTGGGACAGGGCCCCGCTACGAGCAGTACTTC. It is translated as CASSTSGTGPRYEQYF.